These 25 T cell receptor beta chains were all obtained from the same sample, sequenced in a study of shared clonotypes between healthy human individuals. The repertoire was sequenced with immunoSEQ multiplex PCR; TCRdb's copy has only in-frame clones and lacks some. The profile shows around 240,000 clones, approximately 70% of them singletons. The source material was memory CD4+ T cells sorted from blood. Subset reported: CD45RA-negative fraction. These receptors originate from a man aged 25-40 years in good health.

This chain links TRBV29-1 with TRBJ1-2; 8 bases map to TRBD1. The germline V gene has CDR1 SQVTM and CDR2 ANQGSEA. CDR3 length: 15 residues. The junction had 15 bases not matched to a gene; V was cut back by 4 bases and J by 8 bases. Here the CDR3 reads CSVGGTGLGRSGYTF. The DNA of the CDR3 is TGCAGCGTTGGTGGGACAGGTTTGGGGCGGAGCGGCTACACCTTC.

The CDR3 DNA reads as TGTGCCAGCAGTCCCGGGACAGGGGGCTGGGGAGAGACCCAGTACTTC. Translated, it gives CASSPGTGGWGETQYF. The V call is TRBV25-1, the J call TRBJ2-5, with TRBD1 identical over 12 bases. The CDR3 has 16 residues. CDR1 is MGHDK, CDR2 SYGVNS, per germline. V trimming: 5 bases; J trimming: 4 bases; junction bases outside the gene matches: 8.

The chain has TRBV28 and TRBJ2-6, with D perhaps TRBD1 or TRBD2 (5 bases each). The CDR3 runs 21 residues. The V end was cut by 6 bases, the J end by 0 bases, with 27 bases between. Germline-derived CDR1 and CDR2 are MDHEN and SYDVKM. The CDR3 reads CASSNRRGAYEGASGANVLTF. The CDR3 bases are TGTGCCAGCAGCAACCGGAGAGGGGCCTATGAGGGAGCCTCTGGGGCCAACGTCCTGACTTTC. The full variable domain, with the rest looked up from reference TRBV28 and TRBJ2-6, is DVKVTQSSRYLVKRTGEKVFLECVQDMDHENMFWYRQDPGLGLRLIYFSYDVKMKEKGDIPEGYSVSREKKERFSLILESASTNQTSMYLCASSNRRGAYEGASGANVLTFGAGSRLTVL.

V usage is TRBV10-2 and J usage is TRBJ2-7; 9 bases map to TRBD2. Trimming took 2 bases from V and 6 from J; bases not matched to a gene: 8. The CDR3 is made up of 15 amino acids. Germline V gene sequence: CDR1 WSHSY, CDR2 SAAADI. CDR3 amino acids: CASSETLAGKGEQYF. CDR3 DNA: TGCGCCAGCAGTGAGACTCTAGCGGGAAAAGGCGAGCAGTACTTC.

The chain employs TRBV27 and TRBJ1-1; TRBD1 is a possible D gene (6 bases). V was cut by 5 bases and J by 0 bases, with 13 bases left in between. Germline V lookup: CDR1 MNHEY, CDR2 SMNVEV (reference sequence). The CDR3 contains 15 residues. In DNA form, the CDR3 reads TGTGCCAGCAGTAAAAGGGACACCTTGAACACTGAAGCTTTCTTT. Its translation: CASSKRDTLNTEAFF.

The chain couples TRBV10-3 to TRBJ2-3, with TRBD1 matching over 10 bases. Per germline, CDR1 ENHRY and CDR2 SYGVKD. V lost 6 bases, J lost 2 bases, and 17 bases stayed unmatched. The CDR3 is 19 residues long. The CDR3 nucleotides are TGTGCCATCAGAGCCGGGACAGGGGCCACCGGTTCTTACACAGATACGCAGTATTTT. Translating gives CAIRAGTGATGSYTDTQYF.

The chain has TRBV27 and TRBJ2-7, with TRBD2 matching 9 bases. The germline CDR1 and CDR2 sequences are MNHEY and SMNVEV (reference sequence). The CDR3 loop spans 14 amino acids. With 5 bases clipped from V and 2 bases from J, the junction kept 4 bases outside the gene matches. The CDR3 DNA follows: TGTGCCAGCAGTCGGACTAGCGTTACCTACGAGCAGTACTTC. Translated, it gives CASSRTSVTYEQYF.

The chain recombines TRBV10-2 with TRBJ2-5, with D maybe TRBD2 (6 bases). V gave up 4 bases and J gave up 2 bases, with 14 bases separating them. The CDR3 is 15 amino acids. The germline CDR1 and CDR2 sequences are WSHSY and SAAADI. Here the CDR3 reads CASSGRLGGQETQYF. The CDR3 region has the DNA TGCGCCAGCAGTGGTCGTCTGGGAGGACAAGAGACCCAGTACTTC.

As regards this clone: The sample carries other DNA sequences with the same CDR3. CDR3 coding DNA: TGCAGCGTTTCGGGACGGGGGGTCTACGAGCAGTACTTC. Protein sequence: CSVSGRGVYEQYF. The V and J genes are TRBV29-1 and TRBJ2-7; 7 positions agree with TRBD2. Germline V gene lookup returns CDR1 SQVTM and CDR2 ANQGSEA. The CDR3 covers 13 residues. Trimming cost V 5 bases and J 3 bases; bases outside gene matches: 7.

The CDR3: CASSTTGNPGNTIYF. The CDR3 DNA sequence: TGTGCCAGCAGCACCACAGGGAACCCTGGAAACACCATATATTTT. The rearrangement uses TRBV11-2 and TRBJ1-3, with a tentative D call TRBD1 (6 bases). Trimming shortened V by 5 bases and J by 2 bases, and 13 bases separated the two germline ends. Germline lookup yields CDR1 SGHAT and CDR2 FQNNGV. This CDR3 spans 15 amino acids.

The V call is TRBV5-4, the J call TRBJ2-7; unclear D gene. Germline CDR1 and CDR2: SGHNT and YYREEE (reference sequence). Trimming cost V 3 bases and J 6 bases, with 10 bases left between them. The length of the CDR3 is 12 residues. The CDR3, as DNA: TGTGCCAGCAGCTCGGTGGGGTTCGAGCAGTACTTC. Protein: CASSSVGFEQYF. Using reference TRBV5-4 and TRBJ2-7 for the parts outside the CDR3, the full variable domain is ETGVTQSPTHLIKTRGQQVTLRCSSQSGHNTVSWYQQALGQGPQFIFQYYREEENGRGNFPPRFSGLQFPNYSSELNVNALELDDSALYLCASSSVGFEQYFGPGTRLTVT.

CDR3 residues: CASSPGTSVADTQYF. The CDR3 DNA follows: TGCGCCAGCAGCCCCGGGACTAGCGTAGCAGATACGCAGTATTTT. The rearrangement links TRBV5-1 to TRBJ2-3; 10 bases fit TRBD2. J lost 4 bases, V lost 4 bases, and 6 bases had no gene match. Germline V gives CDR1 SGHRS, CDR2 YFSETQ. CDR3 length: 15 residues.

The chain uses TRBV5-1 and TRBJ2-7; 10 bases align to TRBD2. This CDR3 comprises 16 residues. Per germline, CDR1 SGHRS and CDR2 YFSETQ. The V and J ends lost 0 bases and 4 bases, in that order; junction bases with no gene match: 7. The CDR3 region is CASSLGPSGSLYEQYF. The CDR3 DNA sequence: TGCGCCAGCAGCTTGGGTCCTAGCGGGAGTCTTTACGAGCAGTACTTC.

There are a few counts of this clone. This chain links TRBV4-1 with TRBJ2-5; 16 bases line up with TRBD2. The CDR3 runs 19 residues. Germline V gives CDR1 MGHRA, CDR2 YSYEKL. The ends lost 5 bases at V and 2 bases at J; junction bases unmatched: 11. The CDR3 here is CASSSPAGLAGGIQETQYF. The CDR3, as DNA: TGCGCCAGCAGCTCCCCAGCGGGACTAGCGGGGGGGATTCAAGAGACCCAGTACTTC.

The chain has TRBV29-1 and TRBJ2-5; 11 positions agree with TRBD2. This CDR3 has 14 amino acids. CDR1 is SQVTM, CDR2 ANQGSEA, per germline. V shed 4 bases and J 4 bases; nucleotides not matched to a gene: 5. DNA for the CDR3: TGCAGCGTTGTAGCGGGGGGGTCCCGAGAGACCCAGTACTTC. Protein product: CSVVAGGSRETQYF.

The gene calls are TRBV18 and TRBJ2-5, with a weak D call TRBD1 (5 bases). The length of the CDR3 is 15 residues. Per the germline V gene, CDR1 is KGHSH and CDR2 is LQKENI. V dropped 3 bases and J dropped 5 bases, with 16 bases sitting between them. The CDR3 sequence is CASSPPGHQGETQYF. The CDR3 bases are TGTGCCAGCTCACCCCCAGGGCACCAAGGGGAGACCCAGTACTTC.

This rearrangement joins TRBV14 to TRBJ2-7; D possibly uses TRBD1 or TRBD2 (6 bases each). CDR3 size: 16 residues. In germline, CDR1 is SGHDN, CDR2 FVKESK. V lost 1 base and J lost 3, with 16 bases in between. Here the CDR3 DNA reads TGTGCCAGCAGCCAAGCAATCCCGGGGGCTGGCTACGAGCAGTACTTC. Translating gives CASSQAIPGAGYEQYF.

The rearrangement uses TRBV7-4 and TRBJ2-2, with 9 bases that match TRBD2. CDR1 is SGHVT and CDR2 is SQSDAQ in the germline V gene. The trim removed 5 bases at V and 3 bases at J, leaving 10 bases unmatched. The CDR3 loop spans 17 amino acids. CDR3 coding DNA: TGTGCCAGCAGCCAGGGAAGTCTAGCGGGATACACCGGGGAGCTGTTTTTT. It translates to CASSQGSLAGYTGELFF. Full variable domain (missing parts from reference TRBV7-4 and TRBJ2-2): GAGVSQSPRYKVAKRGRDVALRCDSISGHVTLYWYRQTLGQGSEVLTYSQSDAQRDKSGRPSGRFSAERPERSVSTLKIQRTEQGDSAVYLCASSQGSLAGYTGELFFGEGSRLTVL.

This sequence joins TRBV14 and TRBJ2-1, with unresolved D. V lost 3 bases to trimming and J lost 7 bases, with 10 bases between them. Germline V gene lookup returns CDR1 SGHDN and CDR2 FVKESK. The CDR3 spans 13 residues. CDR3 loop: CASSQWSGNEQFF. CDR3 sequence (DNA): TGTGCCAGCAGCCAGTGGTCTGGGAATGAGCAGTTCTTC.

The rearrangement links TRBV7-2 to TRBJ2-1; D is ambiguous. The V and J ends lost 1 base and 6 bases respectively, with 7 bases between them. This CDR3 is built from 13 residues. Germline V lookup: CDR1 SGHTA, CDR2 FQGNSA. Here the CDR3 reads CASSLDYSNEQFF. The CDR3 DNA follows: TGTGCCAGCAGCTTAGACTACTCCAATGAGCAGTTCTTC. The full variable domain, in which reference TRBV7-2 and TRBJ2-1 provide the parts outside the CDR3, is GAGVSQSPSNKVTEKGKDVELRCDPISGHTALYWYRQSLGQGLEFLIYFQGNSAPDKSGLPSDRFSAERTGGSVSTLTIQRTQQEDSAVYLCASSLDYSNEQFFGPGTRLTVL.

This clone was seen at least ten times. The chain is built from TRBV28 and TRBJ1-5, with D perhaps matching TRBD1 (6 bases). Germline V gene data show CDR1 as MDHEN and CDR2 as SYDVKM. This CDR3 spans 18 amino acids. V gave up 4 bases and J gave up 4 bases, with 23 bases separating them. The CDR3 DNA is TGTGCCAGCAGTTGGCCCCCGAGGGGGAGCAGGAATAATCAGCCCCAGCATTTT. Its protein product is CASSWPPRGSRNNQPQHF. Filled out from reference TRBV28 and TRBJ1-5, the complete variable domain reads DVKVTQSSRYLVKRTGEKVFLECVQDMDHENMFWYRQDPGLGLRLIYFSYDVKMKEKGDIPEGYSVSREKKERFSLILESASTNQTSMYLCASSWPPRGSRNNQPQHFGDGTRLSIL.

V gene TRBV2 combines with J gene TRBJ1-5; no clear D gene. V dropped 7 bases and J dropped 0 bases, with 7 bases sitting between them. This CDR3 is built from 13 residues. Germline loops: CDR1 SNHLY, CDR2 FYNNEI. CDR3 loop: CASTSRSNQPQHF. CDR3 sequence (DNA): TGTGCCAGCACGTCCCGTAGCAATCAGCCCCAGCATTTT.

The chain joins TRBV4-2 to TRBJ2-2; TRBD2 matches at 14 bases. V lost 0 bases, J lost 5 bases, and 8 bases stayed unmatched. The germline gives CDR1 LGHNA, CDR2 YNFKEQ. CDR3 length: 19 residues. The CDR3 reads CASSQDRGGLAGVTGELFF. DNA for the CDR3: TGTGCCAGCAGCCAAGATCGTGGGGGACTAGCGGGAGTTACCGGGGAGCTGTTTTTT.

The gene calls are TRBV7-3 and TRBJ2-6; D not resolved. Germline V gene lookup returns CDR1 SGHTA and CDR2 FQGTGA. The ends were cut back, 5 bases at V and 1 base at J, with 9 bases in the middle. The CDR3 spans 15 residues. CDR3 protein: CASSRDGSGANVLTF. For the CDR3, the DNA is TGTGCCAGCAGCCGCGACGGGTCTGGGGCCAACGTCCTGACTTTC.

Only a few counts were recorded for this clone. This sequence joins TRBV9 and TRBJ1-1; D call uncertain. The germline V gene encodes CDR1 SGDLS and CDR2 YYNGEE. V lost 0 bases and J 0 bases, leaving 9 bases between the germline ends. The CDR3 is 15 residues long. The CDR3 here is CASSVGRDLNTEAFF. The CDR3 DNA follows: TGTGCCAGCAGCGTAGGAAGAGATTTGAACACTGAAGCTTTCTTT.